Included here is one T cell receptor (beta chain) sequence, with context. The antigen is not known. This specimen belongs to a study of Tregs in tolerant kidney transplant recipients. Study-wide results and limits: This study did not directly address biological reproducibility.

V shed 1 base, J shed 9 bases, and the junction held 20 bases outside the gene matches. Germline lookup yields CDR1 SGHTA and CDR2 FQGTGA. The CDR3 has 19 residues. TCRdb's table, derived via immunoSEQ multiplex PCR, lists solely in-frame clones and lacks some. This table has roughly 64,000 clones, 98% appearing once. Regulatory T cells were sorted from thawed PBMCs rested overnight at 37°C with about 210 IU/ml IL-2. The V call is TRBV7-3, the J call TRBJ2-1; 8 bases line up with TRBD2. This TCR derives from a human donor who received a combined kidney and bone marrow transplant. Source: Tregs from blood, taken before the transplant. CDR3 sequence reads: CASSLIPALTSAFPSEQFF. The CDR3 DNA reads as TGTGCCAGCAGCTTAATACCCGCTTTGACTAGCGCGTTTCCTAGTGAGCAGTTCTTC.